The 16 T cell receptor beta chains in this list originate from one sample, sequenced in a study of regulatory T cells in long-lasting Graves disease. TCRdb used MiXCR to reprocess the reads, holding one entry per CDR3 protein. The sample yields fewer than 850 distinct CDR3 sequences, roughly 50% seen once. RNA extracted from PBMCs served as the sequencing template. The sequences come from peripheral blood mononuclear cells (PBMCs), collected with antithyroid drug treatment, in newly diagnosed or persistent Graves disease (not recorded which). Receptor source: a female donor with Graves disease.

As DNA, the CDR3 is TGTGCCAGCAGCGAGGGACAGGGGTACAATGAGCAGTTCTTC. It translates to CASSEGQGYNEQFF. This chain links TRBV9 with TRBJ2-1; 10 bases align to TRBD1. The CDR3 contains 14 residues. V gave up 3 bases and J gave up 4 bases; unmatched junction bases: 1. Germline CDR1 and CDR2: SGDLS and YYNGEE. The full variable domain, completed using reference TRBV9 and TRBJ2-1, is DSGVTQTPKHLITATGQRVTLRCSPRSGDLSVYWYQQSLDQGLQFLIQYYNGEERAKGNILERFSAQQFPDLHSELNLSSLELGDSALYFCASSEGQGYNEQFFGPGTRLTVL.

The chain couples TRBV27 to TRBJ2-3; possibly TRBD2 for D (5 bases). This CDR3 has 15 amino acids. Trimming took off 7 bases at V and 0 bases at J, with 14 bases between the two ends. Per germline, CDR1 MNHEY and CDR2 SMNVEV (reference sequence). The DNA of the CDR3 is TGTGCCAGCACCTTCCTAGCTGCTAGCACAGATACGCAGTATTTT. It codes for CASTFLAASTDTQYF.

This clonotype was counted only a few times. This rearrangement joins TRBV2 to TRBJ2-7; TRBD1 matches at 7 bases. The trim removed 1 base at V and 3 bases at J, leaving 6 bases unmatched. Germline V CDR1 and CDR2: SNHLY, FYNNEI. The CDR3 is 15 residues long. In DNA form, the CDR3 reads TGTGCCAGCAGTGAAGGGTACAGGGGTTTCTACGAGCAGTACTTC. Translation: CASSEGYRGFYEQYF.

The chain uses TRBV5-4 and TRBJ2-7, with 7 bases identical to TRBD2. From germline, CDR1 is SGHNT and CDR2 YYREEE (reference sequence). The length of the CDR3 is 14 residues. V was pared by 4 bases and J by 3 bases, with 7 bases of the junction left unmatched. The DNA of the CDR3 is TGTGCCAGCAGCGTGAGCGGGACCCTCTACGAGCAGTACTTC. Amino acid sequence: CASSVSGTLYEQYF.

The rearrangement links TRBV4-1 to TRBJ2-7; 9 bases are shared with TRBD1. CDR1 MGHRA and CDR2 YSYEKL come from the germline V gene. V trimming: 3 bases; J trimming: 3 bases; junction bases outside the gene matches: 6. The CDR3 runs to 15 residues. As DNA, the CDR3 is TGCGCCAGCAGCCAGACCGGGACAGGGTTCTACGAGCAGTACTTC. This translates into CASSQTGTGFYEQYF.

The V call is TRBV19, the J call TRBJ1-1; D not certain. The germline V gene has CDR1 LNHDA and CDR2 SQIVND (reference sequence). This CDR3 has 15 amino acids. Trimming left V 1 base short and J 1 base short, with 10 bases between. CDR3 protein: CASSIGPATNTEAFF. DNA of the CDR3: TGTGCCAGTAGTATAGGCCCGGCGACGAACACTGAAGCTTTCTTT.

The chain links TRBV6-2 or TRBV6-3 to TRBJ2-6; TRBD1 aligns across 7 bases. The CDR3 extends over 15 amino acids. CDR1 and CDR2 (germline): MNHEY, SVGEGT. V shed 5 bases and J 2 bases; nucleotides not matched to a gene: 3. The CDR3 protein is CASSLGGTGANVLTF. The CDR3 DNA is TGTGCCAGCAGTCTAGGGGGCACTGGGGCCAACGTCCTGACTTTC.

The chain employs TRBV28 and TRBJ1-6, with a weak D call TRBD1 (5 bases). This CDR3 comprises 14 residues. Trimming took 5 bases from V and 7 from J, leaving 12 bases between them. Germline V lookup: CDR1 MDHEN, CDR2 SYDVKM. CDR3 residues: CASSVQGVNSPLHF. In nucleotides, the CDR3 is TGTGCCAGCAGTGTTCAGGGAGTAAATTCACCCCTCCACTTT.

The chain uses TRBV29-1 and TRBJ1-1; tentative D call: TRBD1 (5 bases). Germline-derived CDR1 and CDR2 are SQVTM and ANQGSEA. This CDR3 is 11 amino acids long. Between the trimmed V and J ends, which lost 5 bases and 5 bases, there was a span of 9 bases. CDR3 protein: CSVFRGTEAFF. CDR3 in DNA: TGCAGCGTTTTTAGGGGTACTGAAGCTTTCTTT.

The count of this clonotype is one. CDR3 nucleotide sequence: TGCAGTGCTCATAGCGGGAGCGACTACAATGAGCAGTTCTTC. Its translation is CSAHSGSDYNEQFF. The rearrangement uses TRBV20-1 and TRBJ2-1; 9 bases are shared with TRBD2. After removal of 5 bases from V and 3 bases from J, the junction contained 5 bases not matched to a gene. The CDR3 runs 14 residues. Germline loops: CDR1 DFQATT, CDR2 SNEGSKA (reference sequence).

V gene TRBV12-3 or TRBV12-4 combines with J gene TRBJ2-1; TRBD2 matches 7 bases. This CDR3 is 11 amino acids long. With V trimmed by 6 bases and J by 10 bases, 3 bases remained unmatched. For the CDR3, the DNA is TGTGCCAGCAGCCCGCGGGGGGAGCAGTTCTTC. This gives the protein CASSPRGEQFF.

This clonotype has only one observation. The chain uses TRBV20-1 and TRBJ2-7; tentatively, D is TRBD1 or TRBD2 (6 bases each). V dropped 5 bases and J dropped 2 bases, with 13 bases sitting between them. The CDR3 is 13 amino acids. Germline loops: CDR1 DFQATT, CDR2 SNEGSKA (reference sequence). The CDR3 sequence is CSALDGGPYEQYF. As DNA, the CDR3 is TGCAGTGCTTTAGATGGGGGGCCCTACGAGCAGTACTTC.

The V call is TRBV28, the J call TRBJ2-2; D is uncertain. Trimming cost V 3 bases and J 1 base, with 0 bases left between them. In germline, CDR1 is MDHEN, CDR2 SYDVKM. The CDR3 totals 12 residues. The CDR3 DNA follows: TGTGCCAGCAGTTTGAACACCGGGGAGCTGTTTTTT. Protein product: CASSLNTGELFF.

The V call is TRBV2, the J call TRBJ2-1, with TRBD2 matching over 9 bases. Trimming took 5 bases from V and 12 from J; bases not matched to a gene: 8. The CDR3 is made up of 13 amino acids. In germline, CDR1 is SNHLY, CDR2 FYNNEI. The CDR3: CASSFGAGGLQFF. CDR3 nucleotides: TGTGCCAGCAGTTTCGGAGCGGGAGGTTTGCAGTTCTTC.

The V call is TRBV28, the J call TRBJ1-2; D remains ambiguous. The CDR3 has 12 residues. The germline V gene encodes CDR1 MDHEN and CDR2 SYDVKM. Trimming took 2 bases from V and 8 from J, leaving 9 bases between them. CDR3 nucleotides: TGTGCCAGCAGTTTAGTCCCGGTGGGCTACACCTTC. It codes for CASSLVPVGYTF.

This rearrangement joins TRBV20-1 to TRBJ2-1; 11 bases are shared with TRBD2. J was trimmed by 7 bases and V by 3 bases; bases with no gene match: 8. This CDR3 contains 15 residues. Germline V gives CDR1 DFQATT, CDR2 SNEGSKA (reference sequence). The CDR3 protein is CSASPTSGSRNEQFF. The DNA for the CDR3 is TGCAGTGCTAGTCCAACTAGCGGGAGTAGGAATGAGCAGTTCTTC.